Below, 27 T cell receptor beta chains from the same sample are listed, as sequenced in a study of OX40 agonist ivuxolimab in advanced cancers. Sequencing used immunoSEQ multiplex PCR; TCRdb keeps in-frame clones, though not all of them. The sample yields over 15,000 clones, about 76% seen once. The sample here was CD4+ or CD8+ T cells sorted from blood, taken in a trial of the OX40 agonist ivuxolimab. The receptors were gathered from an adult with an advanced solid tumor such as melanoma, head and neck, liver or kidney cancer.

The chain carries TRBV27 and TRBJ2-5, with TRBD2 as a possible D gene (5 bases). Germline-derived CDR1 and CDR2 are MNHEY and SMNVEV (reference sequence). Trimming shortened V by 5 bases and J by 1 base, and 14 bases separated the two germline ends. This CDR3 has 15 residues. The CDR3 region has the DNA TGTGCCAGCAGTGGAGGAGGCAGGCCCCAAGAGACCCAGTACTTC. As protein: CASSGGGRPQETQYF.

The chain has TRBV2 and TRBJ2-2; maybe TRBD1 (7 bases). Germline V gene data show CDR1 as SNHLY and CDR2 as FYNNEI. Between the trimmed V and J ends, which lost 6 bases and 5 bases, there was a span of 10 bases. The CDR3 extends over 13 amino acids. The CDR3: CASSSGGTGELFF. CDR3 in DNA: TGTGCCAGCAGCTCAGGGGGGACCGGGGAGCTGTTTTTT.

The rearrangement links TRBV6-1 to TRBJ2-7, with D maybe TRBD1 (6 bases). The CDR3 covers 15 residues. CDR1 MNHNS and CDR2 SASEGT come from the germline V gene. Trimming cost V 3 bases and J 3 bases, with 15 bases left between them. Here the CDR3 reads CASSDYSGEYYEQYF. The CDR3 DNA reads TGTGCCAGCAGTGATTACTCAGGGGAGTACTACGAGCAGTACTTC.

The chain links TRBV28 to TRBJ2-1, with 7 positions matching TRBD1. With 8 bases clipped from V and 1 base from J, the junction kept 2 bases outside the gene matches. Germline CDR1 and CDR2: MDHEN and SYDVKM. This CDR3 spans 13 amino acids. DNA for the CDR3: TGTGCCAGCGAGACAGGGTCCTACAATGAGCAGTTCTTC. It translates to CASETGSYNEQFF.

This sequence joins TRBV7-9 and TRBJ2-7; D ambiguous. Germline CDR1 reads SEHNR; CDR2 reads FQNEAQ (reference sequence). The CDR3 is made up of 13 amino acids. V was clipped by 7 bases and J by 0 bases, with 10 bases between them. The CDR3, as DNA: TGTGCCAGCAACCAGGACGGCTCCTACGAGCAGTACTTC. Translation gives CASNQDGSYEQYF.

This clone was counted between two and nine times. The rearrangement links TRBV7-9 to TRBJ1-1; D is undetermined. Germline V gives CDR1 SEHNR, CDR2 FQNEAQ (reference sequence). V gave up 1 base and J gave up 2 bases, with 8 bases separating them. CDR3 length: 14 residues. The CDR3 nucleotides are TGTGCCAGCAGCTTAGTCCAGACAAACACTGAAGCTTTCTTT. It translates to CASSLVQTNTEAFF.

DNA of the CDR3: TGTGCCAGCAGTCCTACTAGCGGGGGACCTGATACGCAGTATTTT. Amino acids: CASSPTSGGPDTQYF. The chain couples TRBV27 to TRBJ2-3; 11 nucleotides agree with TRBD2. V shed 5 bases and J 6 bases; nucleotides not matched to a gene: 7. The CDR3 length is 15 residues. The germline V gene has CDR1 MNHEY and CDR2 SMNVEV (reference sequence).

The chain employs TRBV5-6 and TRBJ2-3, with 9 bases aligning to TRBD2. The J segment lost 3 bases and the V segment lost 1 base, leaving 6 bases of the junction unmatched. This CDR3 is 16 amino acids long. The germline V gene encodes CDR1 SGHDT and CDR2 YYEEEE. CDR3 nucleotides: TGTGCCAGCAGCTTGAATGCGGGGGGGCCGACAGATACGCAGTATTTT. Its protein product is CASSLNAGGPTDTQYF.

This rearrangement joins TRBV19 to TRBJ1-1; D uncertain. The V end lost 3 bases, the J end lost 1 base, and 6 bases lay between the germline ends. CDR3 length: 13 residues. Germline assignment: CDR1 LNHDA and CDR2 SQIVND (reference sequence). The CDR3 DNA follows: TGTGCCAGTAGTATTTCGGGGAACACTGAAGCTTTCTTT. It is translated as CASSISGNTEAFF. The full variable domain, rest sourced from reference TRBV19 and TRBJ1-1, is DGGITQSPKYLFRKEGQNVTLSCEQNLNHDAMYWYRQDPGQGLRLIYYSQIVNDFQKGDIAEGYSVSREKKESFPLTVTSAQKNPTAFYLCASSISGNTEAFFGQGTRLTVV.

On this clone: Other DNA sequences within the sample encode an identical CDR3. The rearrangement links TRBV27 to TRBJ2-7; 11 bases are a match to TRBD1. V gave up 6 bases and J gave up 4 bases; unmatched junction bases: 5. Germline V gene sequence: CDR1 MNHEY, CDR2 SMNVEV (reference sequence). The CDR3 is 14 residues long. DNA of the CDR3: TGTGCCAGCAGCCCGGGGACAGGGGGTTACGAGCAGTACTTC. Its translation is CASSPGTGGYEQYF.

V and J are TRBV5-1 and TRBJ1-2, with D unresolved. Germline-derived CDR1 and CDR2 are SGHRS and YFSETQ. CDR3 size: 16 residues. The V end was cut by 1 base, the J end by 2 bases, with 15 bases between. CDR3 protein: CASSLLRSDSNYGYTF. In DNA, the CDR3 is TGCGCCAGCAGCTTGTTAAGGTCAGATTCGAACTATGGCTACACCTTC.

This chain links TRBV4-1 with TRBJ2-7; D gene uncertain. The CDR3 sequence is 15 residues long. Germline V gene sequence: CDR1 MGHRA, CDR2 YSYEKL. Trimming left V 1 base short and J 2 bases short, with 12 bases between. The CDR3 sequence is CASSQGVRTPYEQYF. The CDR3 DNA reads as TGCGCCAGCAGCCAAGGAGTTCGCACCCCCTACGAGCAGTACTTC.

This clone counts as medium-sized. The rearrangement links TRBV27 to TRBJ1-1; perhaps TRBD1 as D (5 bases). The CDR3 contains 13 residues. Trimming shortened V by 5 bases and J by 1 base, and 8 bases separated the two germline ends. Germline CDR1 is MNHEY and CDR2 is SMNVEV (reference sequence). The chain's CDR3 is CASSLGQNTEAFF. CDR3 bases: TGTGCCAGCAGTCTTGGACAGAACACTGAAGCTTTCTTT.

CDR3 DNA sequence: TGCGCCAGCAGCACCCGGACAGGGGGCTCATGGCGCACAGATACGCAGTATTTT. It codes for CASSTRTGGSWRTDTQYF. This chain connects TRBV4-1 to TRBJ2-3; 11 bases match TRBD1. J gave up 1 base and V 5 bases, and 11 bases lay outside the gene matches. The CDR3 runs 18 residues. Germline V gives CDR1 MGHRA, CDR2 YSYEKL.

This clone was observed a handful of times. This sequence joins TRBV28 and TRBJ2-5; D gene uncertain. The CDR3 consists of 14 residues. Per germline, CDR1 MDHEN and CDR2 SYDVKM. Trimming took off 1 base at V and 5 bases at J, with 11 bases between the two ends. The CDR3 bases are TGTGCCAGCAGTTTATATACGGGTGCGGAGACCCAGTACTTC. This translates into CASSLYTGAETQYF.

The genes are TRBV4-1 and TRBJ1-1; D remains unclear. Per germline, CDR1 MGHRA and CDR2 YSYEKL. V lost 4 bases, J lost 5 bases, and 11 bases lay in between. The CDR3 covers 13 residues. The CDR3 sequence is CASSLGTTTEAFF. The CDR3 nucleotides are TGCGCCAGCAGCCTAGGTACCACAACTGAAGCTTTCTTT.

The chain recombines TRBV25-1 with TRBJ2-7; D gene unclear. This CDR3 has 13 amino acids. CDR1 and CDR2 from the germline V gene are MGHDK and SYGVNS. V lost 8 bases to trimming and J lost 2 bases, with 13 bases between them. CDR3 in amino acids: CASSQGWPYEQYF. For the CDR3, the DNA is TGTGCCAGCTCCCAAGGGTGGCCCTACGAGCAGTACTTC.

Regarding this clone: One end of the junction varies from germline; a read error may be responsible. The chain joins TRBV11-2 to TRBJ1-1; D remains unclear. This CDR3 is built from 17 residues. Germline V gene lookup returns CDR1 SGHAT and CDR2 FQNNGV. The CDR3 DNA reads as TGTGCCAGCAGATTAGAGGGCTGGGGTGGGATGAACACTGAAGCTTTCTTT. Its translation is CASRLEGWGGMNTEAFF. The whole variable domain, filled in from reference TRBV11-2 and TRBJ1-1, reads EAGVAQSPRYKIIEKRQSVAFWCNPISGHATLYWYQQILGQGPKLLIQFQNNGVVDDSQLPKDRFSAERLKGVDSTLKIQPAKLEDSAVYLCASRLEGWGGMNTEAFFGQGTRLTVV.

V is TRBV14 and J is TRBJ2-3; the D gene is possibly TRBD2 (6 bases). This CDR3 contains 19 residues. Germline values: CDR1 SGHDN, CDR2 FVKESK. The V end was cut by 0 bases, the J end by 0 bases, with 19 bases between. This CDR3 is CASSQEWTESGPSTDTQYF. DNA for the CDR3: TGTGCCAGCAGCCAAGAATGGACCGAGAGCGGGCCTAGCACAGATACGCAGTATTTT. The entire variable domain, with the rest obtained from reference TRBV14 and TRBJ2-3, is as follows: EAGVTQFPSHSVIEKGQTVTLRCDPISGHDNLYWYRRVMGKEIKFLLHFVKESKQDESGMPNNRFLAERTGGTYSTLKVQPAELEDSGVYFCASSQEWTESGPSTDTQYFGPGTRLTVL.

This chain links TRBV6-5 with TRBJ1-1; no definite D call. Trimming removed 0 bases from V and 4 bases from J, with 12 bases in between. The CDR3 extends over 15 amino acids. Germline lookup yields CDR1 MNHEY and CDR2 SVGAGI. The CDR3 DNA reads as TGTGCCAGCAGTTACTCGGCAGGTGGCTCCACTGAAGCTTTCTTT. Protein sequence: CASSYSAGGSTEAFF.

The genes are TRBV18 and TRBJ2-7, with 8 bases aligning to TRBD2. The ends lost 6 bases at V and 0 bases at J; junction bases unmatched: 4. The CDR3 runs to 14 residues. CDR1 and CDR2 (germline): KGHSH, LQKENI. This CDR3 is CASSSSGYSYEQYF. The CDR3 nucleotides are TGTGCCAGCTCCTCTAGCGGGTACTCCTACGAGCAGTACTTC.

This chain joins TRBV6-1 and TRBJ1-2, with D possibly being TRBD1 (5 bases). The V end was cut by 2 bases, the J end by 4 bases, with 8 bases between. Germline CDR1 MNHNS, CDR2 SASEGT. The CDR3 totals 13 residues. The CDR3 loop reads CASSEYGGYGYTF. In DNA form, the CDR3 reads TGTGCCAGCAGTGAATACGGGGGCTATGGCTACACCTTC.

The gene calls are TRBV28 and TRBJ2-1; TRBD2 matches 8 bases. Germline V gene sequence: CDR1 MDHEN, CDR2 SYDVKM. With V trimmed by 1 base and J by 7 bases, 9 bases remained unmatched. This CDR3 comprises 16 residues. The CDR3 nucleotides are TGTGCCAGCAGTTTATTCCGGGAGGGCCGAGGTAATGAGCAGTTCTTC. Its translation: CASSLFREGRGNEQFF. Looking up the rest from reference TRBV28 and TRBJ2-1 gives the full variable domain: DVKVTQSSRYLVKRTGEKVFLECVQDMDHENMFWYRQDPGLGLRLIYFSYDVKMKEKGDIPEGYSVSREKKERFSLILESASTNQTSMYLCASSLFREGRGNEQFFGPGTRLTVL.

The V call is TRBV5-4, the J call TRBJ1-1; 8 positions match TRBD1. CDR3 length equals 16 residues. The V and J ends lost 4 bases and 4 bases, in that order; junction bases with no gene match: 12. In germline, CDR1 is SGHNT, CDR2 YYREEE (reference sequence). CDR3 loop: CASSTAGGVWSTEAFF. The CDR3 nucleotides read TGTGCCAGCAGCACAGCAGGGGGCGTTTGGAGCACTGAAGCTTTCTTT.

The gene calls are TRBV6-5 and TRBJ2-2, with TRBD1 as a possible D gene (5 bases). This CDR3 contains 15 residues. Trimming shortened V by 7 bases and J by 2 bases, and 14 bases separated the two germline ends. Germline lookup yields CDR1 MNHEY and CDR2 SVGAGI. CDR3 DNA: TGTGCCAGCAACCCGACAGATACAAACACCGGGGAGCTGTTTTTT. It specifies CASNPTDTNTGELFF.

The rearrangement links TRBV28 to TRBJ1-2, with no clear D. Trimming took off 3 bases at V and 5 bases at J, with 25 bases between the two ends. CDR1 is MDHEN, CDR2 SYDVKM, per germline. CDR3 length: 18 amino acids. CDR3 amino acids: CASSLSLMGHSNYYGYTF. CDR3 DNA sequence: TGTGCCAGCAGTTTGAGTTTAATGGGCCACTCCAACTATTATGGCTACACCTTC.

The rearrangement uses TRBV11-2 and TRBJ2-7, with D tentatively TRBD2 (5 bases). The CDR3 contains 13 residues. Trimming took 5 bases from V and 0 from J, leaving 8 bases between them. Germline-derived CDR1 and CDR2 are SGHAT and FQNNGV. The CDR3 is CASSPTTSYEQYF. CDR3 nucleotide sequence: TGTGCCAGCAGCCCGACTACCTCCTACGAGCAGTACTTC.